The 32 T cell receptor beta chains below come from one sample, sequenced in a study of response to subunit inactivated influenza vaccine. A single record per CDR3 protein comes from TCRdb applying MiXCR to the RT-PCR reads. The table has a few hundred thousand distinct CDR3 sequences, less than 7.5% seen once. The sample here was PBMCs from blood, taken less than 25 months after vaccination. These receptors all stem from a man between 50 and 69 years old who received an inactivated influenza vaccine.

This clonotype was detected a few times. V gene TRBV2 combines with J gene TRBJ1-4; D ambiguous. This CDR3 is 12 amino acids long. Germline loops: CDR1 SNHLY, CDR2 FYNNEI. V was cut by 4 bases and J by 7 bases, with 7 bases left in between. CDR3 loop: CASSVVGEKLFF. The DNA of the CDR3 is TGTGCCAGCAGTGTCGTCGGTGAAAAACTGTTTTTT.

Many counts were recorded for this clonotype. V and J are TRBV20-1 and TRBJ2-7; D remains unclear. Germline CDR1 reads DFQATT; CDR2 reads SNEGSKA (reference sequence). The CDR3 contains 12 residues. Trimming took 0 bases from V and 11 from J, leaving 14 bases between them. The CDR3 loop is CSARDPSALKYF. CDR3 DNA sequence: TGCAGTGCTAGAGATCCCTCGGCCCTCAAGTACTTC.

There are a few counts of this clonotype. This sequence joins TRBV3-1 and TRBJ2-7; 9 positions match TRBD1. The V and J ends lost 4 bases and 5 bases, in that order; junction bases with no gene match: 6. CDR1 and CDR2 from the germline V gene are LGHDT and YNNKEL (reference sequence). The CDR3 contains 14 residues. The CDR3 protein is CASSLGTGKDEQYF. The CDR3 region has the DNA TGTGCCAGCAGCCTCGGGACAGGGAAGGACGAGCAGTACTTC.

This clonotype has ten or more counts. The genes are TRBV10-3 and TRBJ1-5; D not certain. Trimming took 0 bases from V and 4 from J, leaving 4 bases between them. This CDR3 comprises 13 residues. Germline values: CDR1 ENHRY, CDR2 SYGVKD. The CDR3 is CAISESVNQPQHF. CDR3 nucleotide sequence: TGTGCCATCAGTGAGTCTGTTAATCAGCCCCAGCATTTT.

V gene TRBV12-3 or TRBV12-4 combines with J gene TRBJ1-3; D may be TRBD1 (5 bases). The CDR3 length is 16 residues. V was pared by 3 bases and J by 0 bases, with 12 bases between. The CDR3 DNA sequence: TGTGCCAGCAGTTTCGGGGCGGCGAGCTCTGGAAACACCATATATTTT. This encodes CASSFGAASSGNTIYF.

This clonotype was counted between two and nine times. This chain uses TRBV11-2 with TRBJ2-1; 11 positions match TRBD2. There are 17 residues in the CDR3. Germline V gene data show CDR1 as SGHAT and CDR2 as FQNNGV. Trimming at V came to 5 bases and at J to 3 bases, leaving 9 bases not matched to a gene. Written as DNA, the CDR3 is TGTGCCAGCAGCCCACTAGCGGGAGCACCCTTCTACAATGAGCAGTTCTTC. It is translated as CASSPLAGAPFYNEQFF.

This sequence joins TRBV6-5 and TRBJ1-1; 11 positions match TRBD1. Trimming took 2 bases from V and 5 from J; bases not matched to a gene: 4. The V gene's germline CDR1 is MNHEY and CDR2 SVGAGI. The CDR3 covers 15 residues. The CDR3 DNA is TGTGCCAGCAGTTACCGGGACAGGGGGTTGACTGAAGCTTTCTTT. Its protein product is CASSYRDRGLTEAFF.

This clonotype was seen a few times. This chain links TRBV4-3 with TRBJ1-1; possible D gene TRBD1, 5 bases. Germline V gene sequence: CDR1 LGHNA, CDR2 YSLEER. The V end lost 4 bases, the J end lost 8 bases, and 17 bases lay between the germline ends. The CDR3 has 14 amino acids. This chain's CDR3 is CASSLQTGTDEAFF. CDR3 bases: TGCGCCAGCAGCCTCCAGACCGGGACGGACGAAGCTTTCTTT.

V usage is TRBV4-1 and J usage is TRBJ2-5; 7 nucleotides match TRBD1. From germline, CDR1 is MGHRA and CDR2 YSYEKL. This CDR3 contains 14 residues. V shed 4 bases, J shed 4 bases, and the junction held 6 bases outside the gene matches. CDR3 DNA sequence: TGCGCCAGCAGCCTGACAGGGAGCCGAGAGACCCAGTACTTC. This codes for CASSLTGSRETQYF.

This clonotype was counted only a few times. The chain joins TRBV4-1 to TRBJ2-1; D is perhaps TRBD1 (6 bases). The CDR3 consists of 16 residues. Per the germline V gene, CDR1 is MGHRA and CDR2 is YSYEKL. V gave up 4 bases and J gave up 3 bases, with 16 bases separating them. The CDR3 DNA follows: TGCGCCAGCAGCCGCGGCCAGGGGCCAGTCTACAATGAGCAGTTCTTC. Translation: CASSRGQGPVYNEQFF.

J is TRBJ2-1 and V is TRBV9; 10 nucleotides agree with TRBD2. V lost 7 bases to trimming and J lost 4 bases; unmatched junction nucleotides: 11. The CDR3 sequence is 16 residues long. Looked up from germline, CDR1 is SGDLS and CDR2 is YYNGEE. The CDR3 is CASGPTGLARYNEQFF. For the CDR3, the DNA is TGTGCCAGCGGCCCTACGGGACTAGCGAGGTACAATGAGCAGTTCTTC. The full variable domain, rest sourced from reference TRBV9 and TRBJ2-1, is DSGVTQTPKHLITATGQRVTLRCSPRSGDLSVYWYQQSLDQGLQFLIQYYNGEERAKGNILERFSAQQFPDLHSELNLSSLELGDSALYFCASGPTGLARYNEQFFGPGTRLTVL.

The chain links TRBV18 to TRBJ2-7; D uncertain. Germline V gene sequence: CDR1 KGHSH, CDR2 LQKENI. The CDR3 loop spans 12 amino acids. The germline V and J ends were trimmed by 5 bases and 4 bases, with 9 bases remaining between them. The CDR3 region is CASSSNGYEQYF. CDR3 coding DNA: TGTGCCAGCTCATCAAACGGATACGAGCAGTACTTC. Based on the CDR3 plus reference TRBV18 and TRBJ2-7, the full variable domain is NAGVMQNPRHLVRRRGQEARLRCSPMKGHSHVYWYRQLPEEGLKFMVYLQKENIIDESGMPKERFSAEFPKEGPSILRIQQVVRGDSAAYFCASSSNGYEQYFGPGTRLTVT.

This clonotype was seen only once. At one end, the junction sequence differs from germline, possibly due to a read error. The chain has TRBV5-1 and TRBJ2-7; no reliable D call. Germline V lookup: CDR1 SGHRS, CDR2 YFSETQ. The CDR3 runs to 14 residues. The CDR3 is CASTYGSGSYEQYF. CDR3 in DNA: TGCGCCAGCACTTACGGTTCGGGTTCCTACGAGCAATACTTC.

The CDR3 spells CASSPTTGTGVPDTQYF. The CDR3 DNA is TGTGCCAGCTCACCAACGACCGGGACAGGGGTTCCAGATACGCAGTATTTT. This chain connects TRBV18 to TRBJ2-3, with 10 nucleotides matching TRBD1. After removal of 2 bases from V and 4 bases from J, the junction contained 9 bases not matched to a gene. The CDR3 is 17 residues long. Germline CDR1 is KGHSH and CDR2 is LQKENI.

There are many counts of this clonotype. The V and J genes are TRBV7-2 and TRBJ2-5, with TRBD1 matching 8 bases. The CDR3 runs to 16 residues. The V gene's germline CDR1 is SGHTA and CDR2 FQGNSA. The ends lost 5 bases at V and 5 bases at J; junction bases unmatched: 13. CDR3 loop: CASSPYPGQGTETQYF. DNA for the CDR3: TGTGCCAGCAGCCCATACCCCGGACAGGGTACGGAGACCCAGTACTTC.

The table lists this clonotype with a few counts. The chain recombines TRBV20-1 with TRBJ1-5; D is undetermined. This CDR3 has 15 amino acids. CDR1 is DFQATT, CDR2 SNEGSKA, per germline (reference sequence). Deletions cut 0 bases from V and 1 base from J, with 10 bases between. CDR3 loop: CSAREWGSSNQPQHF. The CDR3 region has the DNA TGCAGTGCTAGAGAGTGGGGTTCGAGCAATCAGCCCCAGCATTTT.

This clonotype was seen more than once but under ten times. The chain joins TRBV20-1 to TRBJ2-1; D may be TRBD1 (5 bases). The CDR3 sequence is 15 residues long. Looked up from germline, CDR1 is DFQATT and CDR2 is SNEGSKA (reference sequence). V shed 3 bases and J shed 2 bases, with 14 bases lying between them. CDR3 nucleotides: TGCAGTGCTAGGCTGGGGCGGTTTACCTACAATGAGCAGTTCTTC. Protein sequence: CSARLGRFTYNEQFF.

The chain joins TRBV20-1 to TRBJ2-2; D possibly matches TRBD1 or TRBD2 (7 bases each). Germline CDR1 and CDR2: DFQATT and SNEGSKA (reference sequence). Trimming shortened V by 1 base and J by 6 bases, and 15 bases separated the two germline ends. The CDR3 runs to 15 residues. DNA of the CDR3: TGCAGTGCTAGAGGCAGGGGGGGATACTCCGGGGAGCTGTTTTTT. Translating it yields CSARGRGGYSGELFF.

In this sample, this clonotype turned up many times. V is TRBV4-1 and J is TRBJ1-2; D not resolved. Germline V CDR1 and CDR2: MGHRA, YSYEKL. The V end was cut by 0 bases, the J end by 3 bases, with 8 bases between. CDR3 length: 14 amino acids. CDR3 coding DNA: TGCGCCAGCAGCCAAGATTACACTTACTATGGCTACACCTTC. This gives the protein CASSQDYTYYGYTF.

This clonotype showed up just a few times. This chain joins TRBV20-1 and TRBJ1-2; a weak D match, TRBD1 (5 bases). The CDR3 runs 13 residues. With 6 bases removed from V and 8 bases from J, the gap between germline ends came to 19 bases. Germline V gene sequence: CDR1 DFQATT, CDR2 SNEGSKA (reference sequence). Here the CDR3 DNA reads TGCAGTGCCTACACCCGGGGGGGTCAAGGCTACACCTTC. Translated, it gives CSAYTRGGQGYTF.

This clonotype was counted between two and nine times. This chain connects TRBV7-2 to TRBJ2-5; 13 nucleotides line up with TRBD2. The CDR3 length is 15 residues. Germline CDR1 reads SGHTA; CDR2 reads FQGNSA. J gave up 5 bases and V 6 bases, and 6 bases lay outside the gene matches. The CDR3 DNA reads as TGTGCCAGCAGTTATACTAGCGGGAGGGGGGAGACCCAGTACTTC. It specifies CASSYTSGRGETQYF. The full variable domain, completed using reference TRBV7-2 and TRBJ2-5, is GAGVSQSPSNKVTEKGKDVELRCDPISGHTALYWYRQSLGQGLEFLIYFQGNSAPDKSGLPSDRFSAERTGGSVSTLTIQRTQQEDSAVYLCASSYTSGRGETQYFGPGTRLLVL.

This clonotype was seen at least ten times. The CDR3 DNA reads TGTGCCATCAGTCCCTCCTCCTACGAGCAGTACTTC. It translates to CAISPSSYEQYF. The V call is TRBV10-3, the J call TRBJ2-7; D remains ambiguous. The ends were cut back, 5 bases at V and 0 bases at J, with 5 bases in the middle. Germline V gives CDR1 ENHRY, CDR2 SYGVKD. The CDR3 extends over 12 amino acids.

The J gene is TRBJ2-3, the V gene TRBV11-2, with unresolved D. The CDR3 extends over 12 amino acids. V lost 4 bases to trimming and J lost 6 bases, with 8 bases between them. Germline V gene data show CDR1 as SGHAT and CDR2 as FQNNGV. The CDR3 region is CASSSFKDTQYF. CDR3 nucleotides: TGTGCCAGCAGCTCCTTCAAGGATACGCAGTATTTT.

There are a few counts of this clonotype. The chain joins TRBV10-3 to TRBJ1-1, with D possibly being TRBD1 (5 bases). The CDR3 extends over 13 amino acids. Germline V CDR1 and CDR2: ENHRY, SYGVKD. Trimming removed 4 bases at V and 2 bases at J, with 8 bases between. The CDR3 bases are TGTGCCATCAGTGCCGGACACAACACTGAAGCTTTCTTT. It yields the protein CAISAGHNTEAFF.

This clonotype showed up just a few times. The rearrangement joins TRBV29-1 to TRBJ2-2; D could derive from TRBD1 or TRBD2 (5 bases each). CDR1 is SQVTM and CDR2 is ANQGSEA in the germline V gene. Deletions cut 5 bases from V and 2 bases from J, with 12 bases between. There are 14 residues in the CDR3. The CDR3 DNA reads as TGCAGCGTTCGGGGCGGGCAAAACACCGGGGAGCTGTTTTTT. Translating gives CSVRGGQNTGELFF.

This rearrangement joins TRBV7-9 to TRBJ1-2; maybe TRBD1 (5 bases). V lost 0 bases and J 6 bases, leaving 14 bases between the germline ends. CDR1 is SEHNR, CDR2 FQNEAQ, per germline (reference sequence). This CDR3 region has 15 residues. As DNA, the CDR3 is TGTGCCAGCAGCTTAGCGCTTCGAGGGGCTGATGGCTACACCTTC. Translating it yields CASSLALRGADGYTF.

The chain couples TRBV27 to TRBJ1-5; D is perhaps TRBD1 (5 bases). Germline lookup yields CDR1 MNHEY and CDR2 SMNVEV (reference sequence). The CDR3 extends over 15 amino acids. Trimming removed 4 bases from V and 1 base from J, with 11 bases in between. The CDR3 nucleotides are TGTGCCAGCAGTTCTTCAGGGAGGAGCAATCAGCCCCAGCATTTT. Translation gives CASSSSGRSNQPQHF.

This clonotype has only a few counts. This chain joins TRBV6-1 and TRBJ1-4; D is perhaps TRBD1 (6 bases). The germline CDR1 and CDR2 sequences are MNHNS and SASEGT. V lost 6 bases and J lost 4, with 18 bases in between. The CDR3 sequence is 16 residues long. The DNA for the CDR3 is TGTGCCAGCAGCCGGGGACACTCCAAGGGTAATGAAAAACTGTTTTTT. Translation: CASSRGHSKGNEKLFF.

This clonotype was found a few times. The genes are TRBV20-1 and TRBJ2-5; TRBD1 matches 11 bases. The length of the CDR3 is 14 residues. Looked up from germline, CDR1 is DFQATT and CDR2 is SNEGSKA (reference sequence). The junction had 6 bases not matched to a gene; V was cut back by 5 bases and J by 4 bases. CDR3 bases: TGCAGTGCTTCCGGGACAGGGGGAGCAGAGACCCAGTACTTC. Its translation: CSASGTGGAETQYF.

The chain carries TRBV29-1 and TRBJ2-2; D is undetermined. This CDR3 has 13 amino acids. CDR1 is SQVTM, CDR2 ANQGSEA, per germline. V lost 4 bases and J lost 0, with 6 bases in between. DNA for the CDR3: TGCAGCGTTGGGCAGTCGAACACCGGGGAGCTGTTTTTT. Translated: CSVGQSNTGELFF.

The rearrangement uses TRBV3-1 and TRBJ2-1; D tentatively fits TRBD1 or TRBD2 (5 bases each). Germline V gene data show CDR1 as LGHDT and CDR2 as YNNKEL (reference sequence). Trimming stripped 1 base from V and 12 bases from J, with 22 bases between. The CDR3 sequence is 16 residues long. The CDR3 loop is CASSQGRGVVAWTQFF. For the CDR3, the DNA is TGTGCCAGCAGCCAAGGAAGAGGGGTCGTAGCTTGGACGCAGTTCTTC.

This CDR3 is CASSLSASGAAQYF. CDR3 nucleotides: TGTGCCAGCAGTTTATCCGCTAGCGGGGCAGCCCAGTACTTC. The V gene is TRBV28, the J gene TRBJ2-5, with TRBD2 matching 9 bases. From germline, CDR1 is MDHEN and CDR2 SYDVKM. This CDR3 comprises 14 residues. The V and J ends lost 1 base and 9 bases, in that order; junction bases with no gene match: 6.